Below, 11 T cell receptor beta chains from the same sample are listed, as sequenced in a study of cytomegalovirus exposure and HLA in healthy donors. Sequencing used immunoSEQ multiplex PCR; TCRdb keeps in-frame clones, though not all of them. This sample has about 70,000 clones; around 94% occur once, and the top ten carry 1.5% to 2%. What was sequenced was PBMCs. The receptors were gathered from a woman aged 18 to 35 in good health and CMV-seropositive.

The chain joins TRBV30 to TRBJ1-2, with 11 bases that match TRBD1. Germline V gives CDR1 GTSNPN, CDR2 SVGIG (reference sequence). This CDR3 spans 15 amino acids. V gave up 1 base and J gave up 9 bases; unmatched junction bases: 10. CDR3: CAWSETGTGGSSYTF. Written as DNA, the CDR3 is TGTGCCTGGAGTGAAACCGGGACAGGGGGTTCGAGCTACACCTTC.

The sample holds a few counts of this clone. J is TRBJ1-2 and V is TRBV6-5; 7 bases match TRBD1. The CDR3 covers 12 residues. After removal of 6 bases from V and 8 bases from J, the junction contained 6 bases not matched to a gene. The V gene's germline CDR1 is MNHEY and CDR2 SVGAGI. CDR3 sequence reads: CASRETGKGYTF. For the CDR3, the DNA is TGTGCCAGCAGGGAGACAGGGAAGGGCTACACCTTC.

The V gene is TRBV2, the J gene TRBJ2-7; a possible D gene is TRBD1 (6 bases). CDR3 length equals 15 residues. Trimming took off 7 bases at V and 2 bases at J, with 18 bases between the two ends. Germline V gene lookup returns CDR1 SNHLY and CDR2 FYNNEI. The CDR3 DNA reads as TGTGCCAGCACCCAAGGCAGGACAGTACCCTACGAGCAGTACTTC. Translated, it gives CASTQGRTVPYEQYF. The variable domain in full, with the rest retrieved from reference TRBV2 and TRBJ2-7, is EPEVTQTPSHQVTQMGQEVILRCVPISNHLYFYWYRQILGQKVEFLVSFYNNEISEKSEIFDDQFSVERPDGSNFTLKIRSTKLEDSAMYFCASTQGRTVPYEQYFGPGTRLTVT.

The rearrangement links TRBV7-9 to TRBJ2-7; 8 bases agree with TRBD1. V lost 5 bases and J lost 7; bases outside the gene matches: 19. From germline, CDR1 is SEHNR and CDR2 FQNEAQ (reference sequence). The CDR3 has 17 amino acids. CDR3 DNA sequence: TGTGCCAGCAGCCGTCAACCGGGACAGGAAAAACCGGGGGAGCAGTACTTC. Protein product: CASSRQPGQEKPGEQYF.

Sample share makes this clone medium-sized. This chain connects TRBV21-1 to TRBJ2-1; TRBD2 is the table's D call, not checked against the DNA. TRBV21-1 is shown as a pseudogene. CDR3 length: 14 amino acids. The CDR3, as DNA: TGTGCCAGCAGCAAAGGGACTAGCTACAATGAGCAGTTCTTC. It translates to CASSKGTSYNEQFF.

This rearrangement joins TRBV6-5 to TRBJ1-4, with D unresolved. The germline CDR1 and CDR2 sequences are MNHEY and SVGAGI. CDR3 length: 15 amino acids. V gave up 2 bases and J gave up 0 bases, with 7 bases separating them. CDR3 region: CASSYGRATNEKLFF. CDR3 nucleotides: TGTGCCAGCAGTTACGGCCGGGCAACTAATGAAAAACTGTTTTTT.

The CDR3 nucleotides are TGTGCCAGTAGTATTCCGGGGGAAAACACCATATATTTT. It is translated as CASSIPGENTIYF. The V call is TRBV19, the J call TRBJ1-3; TRBD1 is a possible D gene (5 bases). The V gene lost 3 bases and the J gene lost 6 bases, with 9 bases spanning the gap. This CDR3 region has 13 residues. Germline-derived CDR1 and CDR2 are LNHDA and SQIVND (reference sequence).

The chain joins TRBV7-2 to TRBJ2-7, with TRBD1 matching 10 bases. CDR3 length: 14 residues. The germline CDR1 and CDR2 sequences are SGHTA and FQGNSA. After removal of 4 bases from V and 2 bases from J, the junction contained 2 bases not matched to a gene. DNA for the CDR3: TGTGCCAGCAGCTCGGGACAGGGGACCTACGAGCAGTACTTC. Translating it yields CASSSGQGTYEQYF. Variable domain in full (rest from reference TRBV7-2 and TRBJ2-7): GAGVSQSPSNKVTEKGKDVELRCDPISGHTALYWYRQSLGQGLEFLIYFQGNSAPDKSGLPSDRFSAERTGGSVSTLTIQRTQQEDSAVYLCASSSGQGTYEQYFGPGTRLTVT.

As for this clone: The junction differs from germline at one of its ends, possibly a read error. The CDR3 sequence is CASRGAGGPDTQYF. Written as DNA, the CDR3 is TGTGCTAGCAGGGGAGCGGGGGGGCCAGATACGCAGTATTTT. V and J are TRBV6-5 and TRBJ2-3; 10 bases map to TRBD2. Germline CDR1 MNHEY, CDR2 SVGAGI. This CDR3 has 14 amino acids.

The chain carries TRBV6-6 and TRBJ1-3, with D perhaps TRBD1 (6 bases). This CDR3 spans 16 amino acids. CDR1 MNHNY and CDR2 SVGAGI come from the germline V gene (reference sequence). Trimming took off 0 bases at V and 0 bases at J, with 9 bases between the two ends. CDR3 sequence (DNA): TGTGCCAGCAGTTACTCGAAAGGGGGCTCTGGAAACACCATATATTTT. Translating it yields CASSYSKGGSGNTIYF.

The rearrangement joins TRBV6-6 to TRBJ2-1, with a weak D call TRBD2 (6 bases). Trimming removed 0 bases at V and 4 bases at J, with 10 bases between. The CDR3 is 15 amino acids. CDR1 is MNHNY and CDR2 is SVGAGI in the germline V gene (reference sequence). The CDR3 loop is CASSYSPAGYNEQFF. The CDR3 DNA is TGTGCCAGCAGTTACTCCCCGGCGGGATACAATGAGCAGTTCTTC.